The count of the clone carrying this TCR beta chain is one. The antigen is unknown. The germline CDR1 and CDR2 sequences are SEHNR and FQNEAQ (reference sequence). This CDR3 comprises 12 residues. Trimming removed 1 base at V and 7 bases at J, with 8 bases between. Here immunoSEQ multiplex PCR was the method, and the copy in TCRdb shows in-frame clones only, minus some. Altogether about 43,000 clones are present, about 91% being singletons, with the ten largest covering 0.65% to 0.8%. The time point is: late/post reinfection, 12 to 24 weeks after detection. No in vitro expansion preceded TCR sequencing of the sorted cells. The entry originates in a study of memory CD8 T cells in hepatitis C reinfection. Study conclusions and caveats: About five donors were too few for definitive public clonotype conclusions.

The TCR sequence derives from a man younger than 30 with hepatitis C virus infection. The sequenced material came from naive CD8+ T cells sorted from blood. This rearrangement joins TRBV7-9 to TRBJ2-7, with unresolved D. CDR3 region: CASSLEQPEQYF. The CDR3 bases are TGTGCCAGCAGCTTAGAACAACCGGAGCAGTACTTC.